This TCR beta chain is from a study of CD8 T cells in Susac syndrome. Negative isolation was applied to CD8+ and CD4+ T cells, and FACS enrichment was applied to TEMRA cells. About 0.5 to 1 ug RNA was reverse transcribed with random hexamers. Amplification of TCR beta CDR3 was carried out by immunoSEQ multiplex PCR, which covered 54 Vbeta and 13 Jbeta segments. TCRdb re-called the immunoSEQ multiplex PCR reads with MiXCR, one entry per CDR3 protein. The sample shows about 240,000 distinct CDR3 sequences, almost 97% of them seen only once. The CDR3 spans 11 residues. The V and J ends lost 2 bases and 6 bases respectively, with 4 bases between them. Germline V CDR1 and CDR2: SEHNR, FQNEAQ (reference sequence).

The receptor was derived from a human donor with Susac syndrome. The chain uses TRBV7-9 and TRBJ1-2; the D is unclear. Sequencing was performed on CD4+ T cells from PBMCs. Written as DNA, the CDR3 is TGTGCCAGCAGCTTACACAATGGCTACACCTTC. This sequence encodes CASSLHNGYTF.